Detailed here is one TCR beta chain. Germline V gene data show CDR1 as LNHDA and CDR2 as SQIVND (reference sequence). CDR3 length equals 14 residues. Trimming pared 5 bases from V and 4 bases from J, leaving 12 bases between. The sample is drawn from a study of blood T cell repertoires in COVID-19. Across the whole study: Whether acute or convalescent, the COVID-19 samples came from the United States, Italy and Spain. PBMCs, B-cell-depleted T cells, or T cells were the source of the cDNA or gDNA that made up the material.

As originally analysed: Nucleated cell counts were estimated from reference gene primer amplification. Here immunoSEQ multiplex PCR was the method, and the copy in TCRdb shows in-frame clones only, minus some. V and J calls and clone size are copied from that table; D and trimming were computed from the DNA. The top ten hold roughly 0.87% of the sample, which has roughly 250,000 clones, around 85% seen once. Enrollment of patients from Seattle took place during active infection, with longitudinal follow-up. The chain couples TRBV19 to TRBJ1-5, with D maybe TRBD1 (6 bases). The TCR comes from a human donor with COVID-19, enrolled during active disease. The donor label of this sample is uncertain. The material sequenced was peripheral blood. The CDR3: CASSPDRRNQPQHF. CDR3 nucleotides: TGTGCCAGTAGTCCGGACAGAAGGAATCAGCCCCAGCATTTT.